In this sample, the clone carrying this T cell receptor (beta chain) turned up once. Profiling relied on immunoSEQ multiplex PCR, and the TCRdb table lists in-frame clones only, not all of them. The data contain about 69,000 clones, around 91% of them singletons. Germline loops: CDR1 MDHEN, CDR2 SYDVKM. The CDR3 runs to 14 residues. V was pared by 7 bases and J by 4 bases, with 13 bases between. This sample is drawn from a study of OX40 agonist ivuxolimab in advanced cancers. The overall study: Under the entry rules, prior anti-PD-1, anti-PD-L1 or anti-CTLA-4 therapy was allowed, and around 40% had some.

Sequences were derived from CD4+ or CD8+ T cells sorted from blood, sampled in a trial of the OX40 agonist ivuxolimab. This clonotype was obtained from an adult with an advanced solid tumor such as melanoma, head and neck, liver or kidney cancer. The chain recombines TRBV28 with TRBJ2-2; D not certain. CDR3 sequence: CASTPIGSTGELFF. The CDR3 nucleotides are TGTGCCAGCACCCCGATTGGAAGCACCGGGGAGCTGTTTTTT.